Presented here are 9 T cell receptor beta chains from one specimen sequenced in a study of shared clonotypes between healthy human individuals (TCRdb year 2020). Library creation used the immunoSEQ multiplex PCR assay. The source is immuneACCESS, and TCRdb retained only in-frame sequences with V and J called. Part of the clones is not carried over; for the studies checked, unresolved V genes explain less than half of this, and the remainder is unexplained. The sample table contains about 120,000 clones; only one count was recorded for under 70% of them. About 22% of the sample comes from the top ten. Sequencing was done on a sample of memory CD8+ T cells sorted from blood. Interpreted using the paper, the cell subset or site label stands for: CD45RO+ cells pooled with CCR7-negative TemRA cells. These receptors were taken from a woman aged 25 to 39 in good health.

This clone came up a few times. This chain connects TRBV5-6 to TRBJ2-1, with TRBD2 matching over 8 bases. The CDR3 extends over 16 amino acids. Looked up from germline, CDR1 is SGHDT and CDR2 is YYEEEE. The ends lost 5 bases at V and 0 bases at J; junction bases unmatched: 7. This CDR3 reads CASRSWAGGSYNEQFF. Here the CDR3 DNA reads TGTGCCAGCAGATCTTGGGCGGGAGGCTCCTACAATGAGCAGTTCTTC. Full variable domain (remainder filled in from reference TRBV5-6 and TRBJ2-1): DAGVTQSPTHLIKTRGQQVTLRCSPKSGHDTVSWYQQALGQGPQFIFQYYEEEERQRGNFPDRFSGHQFPNYSSELNVNALLLGDSALYLCASRSWAGGSYNEQFFGPGTRLTVL.

The CDR3 loop reads CASKTGLGNYGYTF. The CDR3 DNA reads as TGTGCCAGCAAAACCGGACTGGGAAACTATGGCTACACCTTC. V is TRBV6-1 and J is TRBJ1-2; D gene uncertain. CDR3 length: 14 residues. Trimming removed 7 bases from V and 2 bases from J, with 14 bases in between. The germline CDR1 and CDR2 sequences are MNHNS and SASEGT.

V and J are TRBV5-1 and TRBJ2-7; 7 nucleotides line up with TRBD1. The CDR3 has 16 amino acids. Germline V lookup: CDR1 SGHRS, CDR2 YFSETQ. J was trimmed by 6 bases and V by 0 bases; bases with no gene match: 12. CDR3 amino acids: CASSLASGTVAREQYF. The CDR3 DNA is TGCGCCAGCAGCTTGGCTTCAGGGACAGTAGCTCGCGAGCAGTACTTC.

The rearrangement joins TRBV13 to TRBJ2-7, with unresolved D. Trimming left V 5 bases short and J 0 bases short, with 5 bases between. From germline, CDR1 is PRHDT and CDR2 FYEKMQ (reference sequence). This CDR3 has 12 amino acids. The CDR3 DNA reads TGTGCCAGCAGCCGTGACTCCTACGAGCAGTACTTC. Residues: CASSRDSYEQYF.

The V and J genes are TRBV27 and TRBJ1-5; D gene unclear. Germline V CDR1 and CDR2: MNHEY, SMNVEV (reference sequence). This CDR3 spans 13 amino acids. V was pared by 9 bases and J by 0 bases, with 9 bases between. Written as DNA, the CDR3 is TGTGCCAGTGCCCTTTATAGCAATCAGCCCCAGCATTTT. Translated: CASALYSNQPQHF.

The V and J genes are TRBV4-1 and TRBJ2-5; 8 nucleotides line up with TRBD1. The V and J ends lost 4 bases and 4 bases, in that order; junction bases with no gene match: 2. From germline, CDR1 is MGHRA and CDR2 YSYEKL. The CDR3 spans 13 residues. CDR3 residues: CASSLTGGETQYF. CDR3 nucleotide sequence: TGCGCCAGCAGCCTTACAGGGGGAGAGACCCAGTACTTC.

Regarding this clone: A much larger clonotype is one base distant, so this may be a read error. This rearrangement joins TRBV6-6 to TRBJ1-2; no firm D call. Germline-derived CDR1 and CDR2 are MNHNY and SVGAGI (reference sequence). This CDR3 contains 14 residues. Trimming removed 4 bases from V and 8 bases from J, with 17 bases in between. CDR3 residues: CASSSHSGKIGYTF. The CDR3, as DNA: TGTGCCAGCAGTTCTCACAGCGGAAAAATCGGCTACACCTTC.

There are many counts of this clone. Other DNA sequences within the sample encode an identical CDR3. The V and J genes are TRBV7-9 and TRBJ2-1; tentative D call: TRBD2 (7 bases). This CDR3 has 16 residues. Germline V gives CDR1 SEHNR, CDR2 FQNEAQ (reference sequence). Trimming removed 5 bases at V and 2 bases at J, with 16 bases between. The CDR3 DNA is TGTGCCAGCAGCCCCAGGGGCGGGAGCGCCTACAATGAGCAGTTCTTC. Translated, it gives CASSPRGGSAYNEQFF.

The gene calls are TRBV16 and TRBJ2-7; D not certain. The CDR3 has 19 residues. CDR1 and CDR2 from the germline V gene are KGHSY and FQNENV. Trimming pared 4 bases from V and 6 bases from J, leaving 31 bases between. The CDR3, as DNA: TGTGCCAGCAGCCGGCCCGGTCGCTTATCTCGACTCGGCCCTCTCGAGCAGTACTTC. Its translation: CASSRPGRLSRLGPLEQYF.